This TCR beta chain was retrieved from a study of control samples from healthy donors and cancer patients. This clone was seen a few times. Clones were read by immunoSEQ multiplex PCR, and TCRdb kept only the in-frame ones, dropping some. The sample records about 81,000 clones, around 94% being singletons. This sequence originates from a woman aged 18-29 years in good health. Sequenced: blood.

CDR3 region: CASSTTPGGNTIYF. The CDR3 region has the DNA TGTGCCAGTAGTACTACACCTGGAGGAAACACCATATATTTT. This chain connects TRBV19 to TRBJ1-3; no clear D. There are 14 residues in the CDR3. V lost 4 bases to trimming and J lost 4 bases, with 11 bases between them. Germline V gives CDR1 LNHDA, CDR2 SQIVND (reference sequence). Drawing the rest from reference TRBV19 and TRBJ1-3, the complete variable domain is DGGITQSPKYLFRKEGQNVTLSCEQNLNHDAMYWYRQDPGQGLRLIYYSQIVNDFQKGDIAEGYSVSREKKESFPLTVTSAQKNPTAFYLCASSTTPGGNTIYFGEGSWLTVV.